Each of the 3 T cell receptor beta chains below was sequenced from the same sample in a study of cytomegalovirus exposure and HLA in healthy donors. In the PCR, 60 Vbeta and 13 Jbeta primers were used. Clones were read by immunoSEQ multiplex PCR, and TCRdb kept only the in-frame ones, dropping some. The sample lists 150,000 to 200,000 clones, around 79% occurring once. The sample comprised PBMCs. Every receptor here comes from a woman aged 40 to 55 in good health and CMV-seropositive.

The CDR3 sequence: CASSSCLQVRYGYTF. The CDR3 bases are TGTGCCAGCAGCTCCTGCTTACAGGTACGGTATGGCTACACCTTC. The rearrangement links TRBV7-7 to TRBJ1-2, with D possibly being TRBD1 (5 bases). Germline loops: CDR1 SSHAT, CDR2 FNYEAQ (reference sequence). The CDR3 has 15 residues. V lost 4 bases, J lost 5 bases, and 17 bases lay in between.

This chain links TRBV28 with TRBJ2-7; possible D gene TRBD1, 6 bases. The germline CDR1 and CDR2 sequences are MDHEN and SYDVKM. The ends were cut back, 8 bases at V and 7 bases at J, with 24 bases in the middle. The CDR3 spans 15 residues. The CDR3 loop is CASQTGAGEIREQYF. The CDR3, as DNA: TGTGCCAGCCAGACTGGGGCAGGGGAAATACGGGAGCAGTACTTC.

This chain connects TRBV11-2 to TRBJ1-1; no definite D call. V lost 5 bases and J 0 bases, leaving 13 bases between the germline ends. This CDR3 comprises 15 residues. In germline, CDR1 is SGHAT, CDR2 FQNNGV. The CDR3 DNA is TGTGCCAGCAGCGCGGACGGGAACCTGAACACTGAAGCTTTCTTT. This translates into CASSADGNLNTEAFF.